Shown below are 20 T cell receptor beta chains from a single sample sequenced in a study of Tregs in tolerant kidney transplant recipients. The method was immunoSEQ multiplex PCR; TCRdb's version includes in-frame clones alone and lacks a portion of them. The profile covers 200,000 to 300,000 clones, with 80% to 85% appearing a single time and about 0.64% taken by the ten largest. The sample comprised CD4+ T cells from blood. The receptors were sampled from a human donor in good health.

This clone has more than one count but fewer than ten. This sample also contains other DNA sequences that code for the same CDR3. This chain connects TRBV18 to TRBJ2-3; D is unresolved. Trimming cost V 3 bases and J 2 bases, with 6 bases left between them. The germline gives CDR1 KGHSH, CDR2 LQKENI. The CDR3 extends over 13 amino acids. The CDR3 spells CASSPSPTDTQYF. The CDR3 DNA reads TGTGCCAGCTCACCGAGCCCCACAGATACGCAGTATTTT.

This chain connects TRBV4-1 to TRBJ2-7, with D uncertain. The CDR3 is 15 residues long. CDR1 is MGHRA and CDR2 is YSYEKL in the germline V gene. Trimming cost V 2 bases and J 2 bases, with 13 bases left between them. The CDR3 protein is CASSQTHLPTYEQYF. CDR3 DNA sequence: TGCGCCAGCAGCCAAACCCATCTCCCCACCTACGAGCAGTACTTC.

The CDR3 DNA follows: TGTGCTAGTGGTTTGGTAGTTAGCGGGAGGGCCCGCTACAATGAGCAGTTCTTC. As protein: CASGLVVSGRARYNEQFF. The rearrangement links TRBV12-5 to TRBJ2-1; 11 bases match TRBD2. V was clipped by 0 bases and J by 3 bases; unmatched bases: 7. There are 18 residues in the CDR3. The germline V gene has CDR1 LGHNT and CDR2 FRNRAP.

The gene calls are TRBV27 and TRBJ1-1; TRBD1 matches at 7 bases. Germline assignment: CDR1 MNHEY and CDR2 SMNVEV (reference sequence). This CDR3 comprises 14 residues. The ends lost 6 bases at V and 1 base at J; junction bases unmatched: 5. This CDR3 reads CASSYDRANTEAFF. The DNA for the CDR3 is TGTGCCAGCAGCTATGACAGGGCGAACACTGAAGCTTTCTTT.

This chain links TRBV18 with TRBJ1-2; 7 positions agree with TRBD1. Germline V gives CDR1 KGHSH, CDR2 LQKENI. The V gene end was trimmed by 5 bases and the J gene end by 1 base; junction bases not matched to a gene: 10. This CDR3 comprises 16 residues. CDR3 nucleotides: TGTGCCAGCTCATCCTATCGGGACAGCTATAACTATGGCTACACCTTC. Its translation is CASSSYRDSYNYGYTF.

In its sample, this clone was seen a few times. J is TRBJ1-4 and V is TRBV15, with D tentatively TRBD1 (5 bases). Germline-derived CDR1 and CDR2 are LNHNV and YYDKDF (reference sequence). The CDR3 has 14 amino acids. V was cut by 6 bases and J by 5 bases, with 13 bases left in between. In DNA, the CDR3 is TGTGCCACCAGTGGGACGGTAGGGAATGAAAAACTGTTTTTT. It specifies CATSGTVGNEKLFF.

CDR3 amino acids: CASSVERSSYEQYF. CDR3 nucleotide sequence: TGTGCCAGCAGTGTCGAGAGAAGCTCCTACGAGCAGTACTTC. This chain links TRBV6-6 with TRBJ2-7; D not certain. CDR1 is MNHNY and CDR2 is SVGAGI in the germline V gene (reference sequence). V dropped 5 bases and J dropped 0 bases, with 11 bases sitting between them. The CDR3 contains 14 residues.

V is TRBV30 and J is TRBJ2-3; 11 bases match TRBD2. Looked up from germline, CDR1 is GTSNPN and CDR2 is SVGIG (reference sequence). The length of the CDR3 is 15 residues. The J segment lost 4 bases and the V segment lost 8 bases, leaving 11 bases of the junction unmatched. The DNA for the CDR3 is TGTGCCGGGGCACCGGGACTAGCGGTGTCAGATACGCAGTATTTT. As protein: CAGAPGLAVSDTQYF. Combining the CDR3 with reference TRBV30 and TRBJ2-3 gives the whole variable domain SQTIHQWPATLVQPVGSPLSLECTVEGTSNPNLYWYRQAAGRGLQLLFYSVGIGQISSEVPQNLSASRPQDRQFILSSKKLLLSDSGFYLCAGAPGLAVSDTQYFGPGTRLTVL.

The chain employs TRBV6-6 and TRBJ2-1; D call uncertain. Looked up from germline, CDR1 is MNHNY and CDR2 is SVGAGI (reference sequence). Trimming removed 5 bases at V and 2 bases at J, with 7 bases between. This CDR3 contains 13 residues. CDR3 in DNA: TGTGCCAGCAGTAACCCAACCTACAATGAGCAGTTCTTC. Protein: CASSNPTYNEQFF.

The V call is TRBV7-2, the J call TRBJ1-2; no clear D gene. This CDR3 comprises 13 residues. Trimming left V 7 bases short and J 7 bases short, with 16 bases between. The germline gives CDR1 SGHTA, CDR2 FQGNSA. The CDR3 region has the DNA TGTGCCAGCAATACCCCCGGCGGCGGTGGCTACACCTTC. It specifies CASNTPGGGGYTF.

This chain joins TRBV12-5 and TRBJ2-5; D uncertain. Gene TRBJ2-7 matches the end of the DNA better, so the J call may be wrong. This CDR3 has 12 residues. Per germline, CDR1 LGHNT and CDR2 FRNRAP. DNA for the CDR3: TGTGCTAGTGGTTTGGAGTCCTACGAGCAGTACTTC. This translates into CASGLESYEQYF.

In this sample, this clone turned up once. This sequence joins TRBV7-9 and TRBJ2-1; TRBD2 matches 13 bases. Germline CDR1 is SEHNR and CDR2 is FQNEAQ (reference sequence). The CDR3 sequence is 15 residues long. J gave up 9 bases and V 6 bases, and 8 bases lay outside the gene matches. The CDR3 DNA reads as TGTGCCAGCAGTCTCCTCGGGACTAGCGGGGCTGAGCAGTTCTTC. It translates to CASSLLGTSGAEQFF.

The chain combines TRBV11-2 with TRBJ2-1; 7 nucleotides line up with TRBD1. The V gene's germline CDR1 is SGHAT and CDR2 FQNNGV. Losses at the gene ends were 3 bases for V and 8 bases for J; bases not matched to a gene: 10. The CDR3 consists of 15 residues. The CDR3 spells CASSFLTGPRDEQFF. CDR3 nucleotide sequence: TGTGCCAGCAGCTTCTTGACAGGGCCAAGGGATGAGCAGTTCTTC.

The count of this clone is one. V and J are TRBV5-6 and TRBJ1-6, with D possibly matching TRBD1 (5 bases). Germline V lookup: CDR1 SGHDT, CDR2 YYEEEE. V lost 6 bases, J lost 9 bases, and 16 bases lay in between. The CDR3 length is 14 residues. CDR3 protein: CASTPSGPGSPLHF. CDR3 sequence (DNA): TGTGCCAGCACCCCCTCGGGGCCCGGTTCACCCCTCCACTTT.

This clone was counted between two and nine times. The sample carries other DNA sequences with the same CDR3. CDR3: CASSLQGNQPQHF. CDR3 bases: TGTGCCAGCAGCTTACAGGGGAATCAGCCCCAGCATTTT. V usage is TRBV5-5 and J usage is TRBJ1-5; 7 bases line up with TRBD1. The CDR3 is 13 residues long. With V trimmed by 2 bases and J by 4 bases, 0 bases remained unmatched. Germline values: CDR1 SGHKS, CDR2 YYEKEE (reference sequence).

In the case of this clone: The junction differs from germline at one of its ends, possibly a read error. The chain carries TRBV5-1 and TRBJ2-5, with D maybe TRBD2 (5 bases). CDR1 and CDR2 from the germline V gene are SGHRS and YFSETQ. The CDR3 extends over 15 amino acids. In DNA, the CDR3 is TGCGCCAGCAGTTTGGGAGCGTCGTTGCGGGAGACCCAGTACTTC. This gives the protein CASSLGASLRETQYF.

The chain carries TRBV19 and TRBJ1-2; 7 nucleotides agree with TRBD1. The CDR3 extends over 14 amino acids. Germline CDR1 and CDR2: LNHDA and SQIVND (reference sequence). Germline trimming cut 5 bases from V and 5 bases from J; bases unmatched to any gene: 8. The CDR3 region is CASSYGTDYYGYTF. The CDR3 bases are TGTGCCAGTAGTTACGGGACAGATTATTATGGCTACACCTTC. The whole variable domain, remainder taken from reference TRBV19 and TRBJ1-2, is DGGITQSPKYLFRKEGQNVTLSCEQNLNHDAMYWYRQDPGQGLRLIYYSQIVNDFQKGDIAEGYSVSREKKESFPLTVTSAQKNPTAFYLCASSYGTDYYGYTFGSGTRLTVV.

This clone occurred once. This chain connects TRBV6-5 to TRBJ2-1; 11 bases map to TRBD2. V lost 5 bases and J lost 4; bases outside the gene matches: 4. The CDR3 consists of 15 residues. CDR1 and CDR2 from the germline V gene are MNHEY and SVGAGI. CDR3 DNA: TGTGCCAGCAGTCTGGGACTAGCGGAGTACAATGAGCAGTTCTTC. This gives the protein CASSLGLAEYNEQFF.

The chain combines TRBV12-1 with TRBJ2-7. TRBV12-1 is a documented pseudogene. The CDR3 extends over 16 amino acids. CDR3 residues: CASSAEIRVGVYEQYF. CDR3 nucleotide sequence: TGTGCCAGCAGCGCCGAAATCAGGGTCGGGGTCTACGAGCAGTACTTC.

This sequence joins TRBV7-6 and TRBJ2-5; D unclear. Germline V CDR1 and CDR2: SGHVS, FNYEAQ. CDR3 size: 15 residues. V was shortened by 2 bases and J by 2 bases, with 12 bases between the two germline ends. CDR3 DNA: TGTGCCAGCAGCTTATTGTACGGTGAGCAAGAGACCCAGTACTTC. Protein product: CASSLLYGEQETQYF.